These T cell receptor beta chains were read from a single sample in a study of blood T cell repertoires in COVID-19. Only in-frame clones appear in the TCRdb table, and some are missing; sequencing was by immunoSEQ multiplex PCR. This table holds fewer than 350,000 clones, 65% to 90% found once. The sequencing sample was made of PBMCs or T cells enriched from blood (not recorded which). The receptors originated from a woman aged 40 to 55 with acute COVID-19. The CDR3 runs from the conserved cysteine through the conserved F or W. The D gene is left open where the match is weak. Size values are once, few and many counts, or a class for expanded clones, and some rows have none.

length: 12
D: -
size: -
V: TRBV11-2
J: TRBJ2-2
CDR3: CASSLVNGELFF
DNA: TGTGCCAGCAGCTTAGTAAACGGGGAGCTGTTTTTT

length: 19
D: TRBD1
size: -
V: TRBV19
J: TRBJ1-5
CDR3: CASSRNRGGHDPDAQPQHF
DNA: TGTGCCAGTAGTCGCAACAGGGGGGGACATGATCCGGACGCTCAGCCCCAGCATTTT

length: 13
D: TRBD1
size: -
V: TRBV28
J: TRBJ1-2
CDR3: CASRTGGSYGYTF
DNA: TGTGCCAGTAGGACAGGGGGTTCGTATGGCTACACCTTC

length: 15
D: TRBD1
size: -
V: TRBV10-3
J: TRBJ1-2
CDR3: CATRKPGQEIYGYTF
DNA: TGTGCCACCCGGAAACCGGGACAGGAGATCTATGGCTACACCTTC

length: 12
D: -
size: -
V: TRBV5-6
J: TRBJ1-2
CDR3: CASSFGGSGYTF
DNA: TGTGCCAGCAGCTTTGGAGGATCTGGCTACACCTTC

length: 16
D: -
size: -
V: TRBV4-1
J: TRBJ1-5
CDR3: CASSQSQGYSNQPQHF
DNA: TGCGCCAGCAGCCAGAGCCAGGGCTATAGCAATCAGCCCCAGCATTTT

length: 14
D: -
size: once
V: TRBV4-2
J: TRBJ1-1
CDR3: CASSQEPGNTEAFF
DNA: TGTGCCAGCAGCCAAGAACCGGGGAACACTGAAGCTTTCTTT

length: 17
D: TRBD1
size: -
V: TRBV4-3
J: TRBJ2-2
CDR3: CASSQDQQGAATGELFF
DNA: TGCGCCAGCAGCCAAGATCAACAGGGGGCTGCCACCGGGGAGCTGTTTTTT

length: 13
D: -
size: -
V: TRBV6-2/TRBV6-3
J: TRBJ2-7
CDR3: CASSYGEDYEQYF
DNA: TGTGCCAGCAGTTACGGGGAGGACTACGAGCAGTACTTC

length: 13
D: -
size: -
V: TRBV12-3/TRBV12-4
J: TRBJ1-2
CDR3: CASTPTGFYGYTF
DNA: TGTGCCAGCACCCCGACAGGCTTCTATGGCTACACCTTC

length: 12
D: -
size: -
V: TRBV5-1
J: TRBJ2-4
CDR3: CASSARGNIQYF
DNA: TGCGCCAGCAGCGCGAGAGGGAACATTCAGTACTTC

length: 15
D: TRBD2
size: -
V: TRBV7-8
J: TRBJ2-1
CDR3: CASSAGLAGVHEQFF
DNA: TGTGCCAGCAGCGCAGGACTAGCGGGAGTTCATGAGCAGTTCTTC

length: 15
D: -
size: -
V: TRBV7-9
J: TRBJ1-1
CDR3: CASSLARGFGGEAFF
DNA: TGTGCCAGCAGCTTAGCCAGGGGTTTTGGAGGTGAAGCTTTCTTT

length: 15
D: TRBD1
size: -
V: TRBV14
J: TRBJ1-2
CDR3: CASSQLTGGFYGYTF
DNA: TGTGCCAGCAGCCAACTAACAGGGGGCTTCTATGGCTACACCTTC

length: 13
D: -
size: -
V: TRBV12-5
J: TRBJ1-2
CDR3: CASGLEAGYGYTF
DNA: TGTGCTAGTGGTTTGGAGGCAGGTTATGGCTACACCTTC

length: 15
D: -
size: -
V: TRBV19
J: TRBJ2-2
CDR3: CASSTSPGGTGELFF
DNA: TGTGCCAGTAGTACTTCCCCGGGTGGCACCGGGGAGCTGTTTTTT

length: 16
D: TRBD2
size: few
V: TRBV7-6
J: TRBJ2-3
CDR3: CASSADSGSVSDTQYF
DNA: TGTGCCAGCAGCGCAGATAGCGGGAGTGTATCAGATACGCAGTATTTT

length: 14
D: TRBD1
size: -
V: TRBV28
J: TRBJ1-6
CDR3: CASTVDRGNSPLHF
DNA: TGTGCCAGCACCGTGGACAGGGGTAATTCACCCCTCCACTTT

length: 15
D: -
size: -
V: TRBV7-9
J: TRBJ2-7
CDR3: CASSSSRPVKYEQYF
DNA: TGTGCCAGCAGCTCCTCTAGACCTGTAAAATACGAGCAGTACTTC

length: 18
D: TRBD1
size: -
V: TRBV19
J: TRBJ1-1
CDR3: CASSIIFVAGTGRTEAFF
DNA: TGTGCCAGTAGTATAATATTCGTAGCGGGGACAGGGCGAACTGAAGCTTTCTTT

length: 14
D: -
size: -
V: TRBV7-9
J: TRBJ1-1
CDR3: CASSLQGGRAEAFF
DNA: TGTGCCAGCAGCCTACAGGGTGGGAGGGCTGAAGCTTTCTTT